Following are 18 T cell receptor beta chains from one sample sequenced in a study (dated by TCRdb to the mid-2010s). CD4+CD25+CD127-/low cells were isolated as Tregs. The library was prepared using 5' RACE. Reads for this sample came from an Illumina MiSeq. The public reads were run again by TCRdb, first through fastp at Q25 and then through MiXCR, and only productive beta chains were kept. Every entry covers one CDR3 protein and lists the most common genes and DNA from its rows. The sample table shows about 9,800 distinct CDR3 sequences, and 20% to 30% are seen once. More than 2.5% of the sample lies in the top ten. The sequenced material came from Tregs sorted from blood. The receptors derive from a female donor with breast cancer.

Remarks on this clonotype: At one of its ends the junction is not consistent with the germline gene, which may arise from a read error. This chain links TRBV10-3 with TRBJ2-1, with D tentatively TRBD2 (5 bases). The CDR3 is made up of 16 amino acids. Looked up from germline, CDR1 is ENHRY and CDR2 is SYGVKD. CDR3 bases: TGCGCCATCAGTGAGTCCGGGGTAGGGTCCTACAATGAGCAGTTCTTC. Protein product: CAISESGVGSYNEQFF.

This clonotype was seen a few times. This rearrangement joins TRBV24-1 to TRBJ2-3; 9 positions match TRBD2. CDR1 and CDR2 from the germline V gene are KGHDR and SFDVKD. The trim removed 7 bases at V and 3 bases at J, leaving 7 bases unmatched. There are 15 residues in the CDR3. The CDR3 region has the DNA TGTGCCACCAGCCAACCGGGACTAGCTACAGATACGCAGTATTTT. Its translation: CATSQPGLATDTQYF.

This clonotype was seen repeatedly, ten times or more. The rearrangement links TRBV25-1 to TRBJ2-1; 14 bases align to TRBD2. The CDR3 length is 17 residues. Germline V CDR1 and CDR2: MGHDK, SYGVNS. V shed 2 bases and J 9 bases; nucleotides not matched to a gene: 9. CDR3 residues: CASSEQGLAGGYSEQFF. The CDR3 DNA follows: TGTGCCAGCAGTGAACAAGGACTAGCGGGAGGATATAGTGAGCAGTTCTTC.

This clonotype rates as medium-sized. This chain links TRBV10-3 with TRBJ1-5, with TRBD1 as a possible D gene (6 bases). Germline lookup yields CDR1 ENHRY and CDR2 SYGVKD. CDR3 size: 14 residues. V lost 6 bases, J lost 5 bases, and 14 bases lay in between. The CDR3 DNA is TGTGCCATCAGCCGGACAGTGGGGGATCAGCCCCAGCATTTT. It specifies CAISRTVGDQPQHF.

By share, this clonotype counts as medium-sized. The genes are TRBV19 and TRBJ1-5; a possible D gene is TRBD1 (5 bases). V gave up 6 bases and J gave up 1 base, with 13 bases separating them. The CDR3 has 15 amino acids. The germline CDR1 and CDR2 sequences are LNHDA and SQIVND (reference sequence). The DNA of the CDR3 is TGTGCCAGTAGATGGGGGACTGGAAGCAATCAGCCCCAGCATTTT. Its translation is CASRWGTGSNQPQHF.

By frequency in the sample, this clonotype is medium-sized (0.01 to 0.1%). The chain recombines TRBV20-1 with TRBJ1-1; D gene ambiguous. The CDR3 is 13 amino acids. Trimming shortened V by 4 bases and J by 1 base, and 10 bases separated the two germline ends. Germline assignment: CDR1 DFQATT and CDR2 SNEGSKA (reference sequence). CDR3 nucleotides: TGCAGTGCTACTCCCACAGAGAACACTGAAGCTTTCTTT. Translation: CSATPTENTEAFF.

This clonotype was recorded many times. The V call is TRBV6-5, the J call TRBJ1-5; no firm D call. CDR1 and CDR2 (germline): MNHEY, SVGAGI. The CDR3 extends over 15 amino acids. The V end was cut by 4 bases, the J end by 0 bases, with 10 bases between. CDR3 in amino acids: CASSLKGFSNQPQHF. The CDR3 DNA is TGTGCCAGCAGTTTAAAAGGGTTTAGCAATCAGCCCCAGCATTTT.

This clonotype was seen more than once but under ten times. J is TRBJ2-1 and V is TRBV30, with TRBD1 matching 10 bases. The CDR3 loop spans 15 amino acids. Germline CDR1 GTSNPN, CDR2 SVGIG (reference sequence). Trimming at V came to 5 bases and at J to 4 bases, leaving 8 bases not matched to a gene. In DNA form, the CDR3 reads TGTGCCTGGGGGGCCCGGGACAGGGGATACAATGAGCAGTTCTTC. This codes for CAWGARDRGYNEQFF.

Comments on this clonotype: A read error is possible here, since a much larger clone lies one base away. CDR3 residues: CASSYLSAGAYEQYF. The DNA of the CDR3 is TGTGCCAGCAGTTACTTATCAGCGGGAGCCTACGAGCAGTACTTC. The chain has TRBV6-5 and TRBJ2-7; TRBD2 aligns across 8 bases. V gave up 1 base and J gave up 2 bases; unmatched junction bases: 4. This CDR3 has 15 residues. Germline values: CDR1 MNHEY, CDR2 SVGAGI.

A note on this clonotype: With a much larger clone just one base away, this may be a read error. This chain uses TRBV5-1 with TRBJ1-3, with D unresolved. Between the trimmed V and J ends, which lost 1 base and 0 bases, there was a span of 11 bases. Germline CDR1 is SGHRS and CDR2 is YFSETQ. The CDR3 consists of 16 residues. Here the CDR3 reads CASSLLEGSSGNTIYF. The CDR3 DNA follows: TGCGCCAGCAGCTTGCTCGAAGGGAGCTCTGGAAACACCATATATTTT.

This clonotype is categorized as medium-sized. This chain connects TRBV20-1 to TRBJ2-7, with TRBD2 matching over 10 bases. V was pared by 6 bases and J by 4 bases, with 15 bases of the junction left unmatched. There are 16 residues in the CDR3. Per the germline V gene, CDR1 is DFQATT and CDR2 is SNEGSKA (reference sequence). The CDR3: CSAPDHLAGVRYEQYF. CDR3 DNA sequence: TGCAGTGCCCCCGACCACCTAGCGGGAGTCAGGTACGAGCAGTACTTC.

This clonotype has more than one count but fewer than ten. The chain is built from TRBV20-1 and TRBJ2-1; 7 bases fit TRBD2. CDR3 size: 13 residues. V dropped 0 bases and J dropped 7; count of bases not matched to a gene: 3. Germline V gene lookup returns CDR1 DFQATT and CDR2 SNEGSKA (reference sequence). CDR3 sequence reads: CSAREKGGNEQFF. In DNA form, the CDR3 reads TGCAGTGCTAGAGAGAAGGGAGGGAATGAGCAGTTCTTC.

Remarks on this clonotype: At one end the junction does not follow the germline gene, possibly because of a read error. The V gene is TRBV6-1, the J gene TRBJ1-1; TRBD1 is a possible D gene (5 bases). This CDR3 is built from 16 residues. The germline V gene has CDR1 MNHNS and CDR2 SASEGT. CDR3: CASNEVWVGGGDEAFF. The CDR3 DNA reads as TGTGCCAGCAATGAAGTTTGGGTTGGGGGAGGCGACGAAGCTTTCTTT.

The chain links TRBV6-6 to TRBJ2-1, with a weak D call TRBD2 (5 bases). The CDR3 sequence is 15 residues long. The V end lost 5 bases, the J end lost 3 bases, and 14 bases lay between the germline ends. Germline V gives CDR1 MNHNY, CDR2 SVGAGI (reference sequence). CDR3 in amino acids: CASSNRELSYNEQFF. In DNA form, the CDR3 reads TGTGCCAGCAGTAATAGGGAGCTGAGCTACAATGAGCAGTTCTTC.

This clonotype is labeled as medium-sized. The rearrangement uses TRBV5-6 and TRBJ2-1; possibly TRBD1 for D (6 bases). Trimming pared 2 bases from V and 6 bases from J, leaving 15 bases between. The germline gives CDR1 SGHDT, CDR2 YYEEEE. The CDR3 is 15 amino acids. The CDR3 spells CASSFSQGEINEQFF. As DNA, the CDR3 is TGTGCCAGCAGCTTTTCACAGGGAGAGATCAATGAGCAGTTCTTC.

V usage is TRBV15 and J usage is TRBJ2-1; D is possibly TRBD2 (5 bases). V lost 8 bases and J 0 bases, leaving 14 bases between the germline ends. This CDR3 is built from 15 residues. Per the germline V gene, CDR1 is LNHNV and CDR2 is YYDKDF (reference sequence). CDR3 sequence reads: CATCTGRSSYNEQFF. In DNA form, the CDR3 reads TGTGCCACCTGCACGGGGAGAAGCTCCTACAATGAGCAGTTCTTC.

This clonotype is categorized as medium-sized (0.01 to 0.1%). The V gene is TRBV9, the J gene TRBJ2-3, with D hard to call. The CDR3 sequence is 14 residues long. CDR1 and CDR2 (germline): SGDLS, YYNGEE. Trimming stripped 3 bases from V and 4 bases from J, with 12 bases between. The CDR3 region has the DNA TGTGCCAGCAGCGCCGGTTCTCGCGCAGATACGCAGTATTTT. It encodes CASSAGSRADTQYF. The full variable domain, in which reference TRBV9 and TRBJ2-3 provide the parts outside the CDR3, is DSGVTQTPKHLITATGQRVTLRCSPRSGDLSVYWYQQSLDQGLQFLIQYYNGEERAKGNILERFSAQQFPDLHSELNLSSLELGDSALYFCASSAGSRADTQYFGPGTRLTVL.

This clonotype was seen ten or more times. The chain joins TRBV6-1 to TRBJ1-1; D gene ambiguous. Germline CDR1 MNHNS, CDR2 SASEGT. The V and J ends lost 7 bases and 1 base respectively, with 16 bases between them. This CDR3 has 15 residues. CDR3 in DNA: TGTGCCAGCATTTGGCCCGGGGATGGGAACACTGAAGCTTTCTTT. As protein: CASIWPGDGNTEAFF.